This entry lists 20 T cell receptor beta chains sequenced from one sample in a study of T cell responses to AZD1222 COVID-19 vaccine. Sequenced by immunoSEQ multiplex PCR; TCRdb stores in-frame clones only, minus some. Here the sample spans around 120,000 clones, approximately 85% being singletons. Sequenced material: peripheral blood, taken on day 0 of AZD1222 vaccination. These TCRs come from an adult in good health.

The V call is TRBV14, the J call TRBJ1-2, with D uncertain. CDR1 is SGHDN, CDR2 FVKESK, per germline. The CDR3 spans 14 residues. The V and J ends lost 3 bases and 8 bases respectively, with 16 bases between them. The CDR3 sequence: CASSQPWARRGYTF. Here the CDR3 DNA reads TGTGCCAGCAGCCAGCCCTGGGCTCGGAGGGGCTACACCTTC.

This sequence joins TRBV7-9 and TRBJ1-5, with 10 bases fitting TRBD1. V dropped 5 bases and J dropped 8; count of bases not matched to a gene: 9. Germline values: CDR1 SEHNR, CDR2 FQNEAQ (reference sequence). The length of the CDR3 is 15 residues. CDR3 amino acids: CASSPPGQGKEPQHF. DNA of the CDR3: TGTGCCAGCAGCCCCCCGGGACAGGGGAAGGAGCCCCAGCATTTT. The whole variable domain, filled in from reference TRBV7-9 and TRBJ1-5, reads DTGVSQNPRHKITKRGQNVTFRCDPISEHNRLYWYRQTLGQGPEFLTYFQNEAQLEKSRLLSDRFSAERPKGSFSTLEIQRTEQGDSAMYLCASSPPGQGKEPQHFGDGTRLSIL.

The V gene is TRBV11-3, the J gene TRBJ2-7; D unclear. V was pared by 1 base and J by 3 bases, with 10 bases between. CDR1 is SGHNT and CDR2 is YENEEA in the germline V gene. CDR3 length equals 14 residues. Here the CDR3 reads CASSLGGTGYEQYF. In nucleotides, the CDR3 is TGTGCCAGCAGCTTAGGTGGTACCGGCTACGAGCAGTACTTC.

This clone was observed a few times. The rearrangement joins TRBV5-1 to TRBJ2-7, with 8 bases fitting TRBD1. The CDR3 length is 14 residues. Germline CDR1 SGHRS, CDR2 YFSETQ. Germline trimming cut 4 bases from V and 3 bases from J; bases unmatched to any gene: 6. The CDR3 sequence is CASSRIGQGYEQYF. The CDR3 DNA reads TGCGCCAGCAGCCGGATAGGACAGGGCTACGAGCAGTACTTC.

V and J are TRBV29-1 and TRBJ1-2, with D possibly being TRBD1 (6 bases). The V end lost 6 bases, the J end lost 7 bases, and 15 bases lay between the germline ends. This CDR3 is built from 12 residues. Germline V gene lookup returns CDR1 SQVTM and CDR2 ANQGSEA. The CDR3 bases are TGCAGCGTAACGGACAGTCGGCTTGGCTACACCTTC. Its translation: CSVTDSRLGYTF.

V is TRBV28 and J is TRBJ1-1; TRBD1 matches at 8 bases. This CDR3 is built from 15 residues. Germline V gene lookup returns CDR1 MDHEN and CDR2 SYDVKM. After removal of 6 bases from V and 5 bases from J, the junction contained 11 bases not matched to a gene. The CDR3 sequence is CASRVPTGVRTEAFF. For the CDR3, the DNA is TGTGCCAGCAGGGTTCCGACAGGGGTGAGAACTGAAGCTTTCTTT. The complete variable domain, with remaining parts taken from reference TRBV28 and TRBJ1-1, reads DVKVTQSSRYLVKRTGEKVFLECVQDMDHENMFWYRQDPGLGLRLIYFSYDVKMKEKGDIPEGYSVSREKKERFSLILESASTNQTSMYLCASRVPTGVRTEAFFGQGTRLTVV.

This clone was recorded a few times. The rearrangement links TRBV19 to TRBJ2-7, with TRBD2 matching over 10 bases. Germline V gene sequence: CDR1 LNHDA, CDR2 SQIVND (reference sequence). Trimming at V came to 5 bases and at J to 6 bases, leaving 7 bases not matched to a gene. The CDR3 contains 14 residues. The DNA for the CDR3 is TGTGCCAGTAGTGGGCTAGCGGGAGATGGCGAGCAGTACTTC. This encodes CASSGLAGDGEQYF.

This rearrangement joins TRBV18 to TRBJ1-5, with D possibly matching TRBD1 (6 bases). This CDR3 contains 15 residues. The germline CDR1 and CDR2 sequences are KGHSH and LQKENI. Trimming shortened V by 2 bases and J by 3 bases, and 11 bases separated the two germline ends. Here the CDR3 reads CASSPLGALNQPQHF. The CDR3 bases are TGTGCCAGCTCACCATTGGGGGCTCTCAATCAGCCCCAGCATTTT. The full variable domain, in which reference TRBV18 and TRBJ1-5 provide the parts outside the CDR3, is NAGVMQNPRHLVRRRGQEARLRCSPMKGHSHVYWYRQLPEEGLKFMVYLQKENIIDESGMPKERFSAEFPKEGPSILRIQQVVRGDSAAYFCASSPLGALNQPQHFGDGTRLSIL.

The chain has TRBV7-3 and TRBJ2-3; D remains unclear. Per germline, CDR1 SGHTA and CDR2 FQGTGA. V was pared by 3 bases and J by 0 bases, with 19 bases between. This CDR3 is built from 18 residues. In DNA form, the CDR3 reads TGTGCCAGCAGCTTGAGCCCGGCTATCTTATCTAGCACAGATACGCAGTATTTT. Amino acids: CASSLSPAILSSTDTQYF.

This clone has just a few counts. The V and J genes are TRBV6-2 or TRBV6-3 and TRBJ2-5; the match to TRBD2 covers 13 bases. This CDR3 contains 17 residues. Germline assignment: CDR1 MNHEY and CDR2 SVGEGT. With V trimmed by 0 bases and J by 8 bases, 9 bases remained unmatched. The CDR3 coding sequence is TGTGCCAGCAGTTACTCGAGGAGACTAGCGGGAGGTCTAACCCAGTACTTC. The encoded protein is CASSYSRRLAGGLTQYF.

The chain uses TRBV6-6 and TRBJ1-3, with D unresolved. Trimming cost V 7 bases and J 2 bases, with 15 bases left between them. The CDR3 consists of 15 residues. CDR1 and CDR2 (germline): MNHNY, SVGAGI (reference sequence). The chain's CDR3 is CASTQPTGPGNTIYF. The CDR3 nucleotides read TGTGCCAGCACCCAACCTACGGGTCCTGGAAACACCATATATTTT.

This chain links TRBV27 with TRBJ1-2, with 7 bases aligning to TRBD1. Germline values: CDR1 MNHEY, CDR2 SMNVEV (reference sequence). V lost 6 bases to trimming and J lost 5 bases; unmatched junction nucleotides: 9. This CDR3 contains 14 residues. CDR3 sequence: CASSNSDRPYGYTF. The CDR3 DNA reads TGTGCCAGCAGCAACTCGGACAGGCCTTATGGCTACACCTTC.

V and J are TRBV11-2 and TRBJ1-2; D remains unclear. Germline CDR1 is SGHAT and CDR2 is FQNNGV. Trimming removed 5 bases from V and 4 bases from J, with 8 bases in between. The CDR3 covers 12 residues. The CDR3: CASSQEGYGYTF. CDR3 nucleotide sequence: TGTGCCAGCAGCCAAGAGGGCTATGGCTACACCTTC.

This chain joins TRBV7-9 and TRBJ2-7, with D possibly matching TRBD1 (6 bases). The V and J ends lost 3 bases and 5 bases respectively, with 20 bases between them. This CDR3 has 16 residues. Germline V gene data show CDR1 as SEHNR and CDR2 as FQNEAQ (reference sequence). The CDR3 sequence is CASSLDSRTPPNEQYF. The CDR3 DNA reads TGTGCCAGCAGCTTGGACAGTCGAACCCCTCCTAACGAGCAGTACTTC.

J is TRBJ1-2 and V is TRBV7-2; 7 positions agree with TRBD1. CDR1 and CDR2 from the germline V gene are SGHTA and FQGNSA. With V trimmed by 7 bases and J by 4 bases, 9 bases remained unmatched. This CDR3 is 14 amino acids long. CDR3 nucleotide sequence: TGTGCCAGCACCCGACAGGGACTGAGCTATGGCTACACCTTC. This codes for CASTRQGLSYGYTF.

The chain joins TRBV7-8 to TRBJ1-5; maybe TRBD1 (6 bases). The CDR3 sequence is 14 residues long. Germline V gene lookup returns CDR1 SGHVS and CDR2 FQNEAQ. Trimming took off 5 bases at V and 2 bases at J, with 10 bases between the two ends. CDR3 protein: CASSRRGGNQPQHF. CDR3 nucleotide sequence: TGTGCCAGCAGCCGCAGGGGTGGCAATCAGCCCCAGCATTTT. The whole variable domain, filled in from reference TRBV7-8 and TRBJ1-5, reads GAGVSQSPRYKVAKRGQDVALRCDPISGHVSLFWYQQALGQGPEFLTYFQNEAQLDKSGLPSDRFFAERPEGSVSTLKIQRTQQEDSAVYLCASSRRGGNQPQHFGDGTRLSIL.

J is TRBJ2-2 and V is TRBV6-4; no reliable D call. This CDR3 has 11 residues. In germline, CDR1 is MRHNA, CDR2 SNTAGT. With 10 bases removed from V and 3 bases from J, the gap between germline ends came to 6 bases. Here the CDR3 reads CATKYTGELFF. The CDR3 DNA is TGTGCCACCAAGTACACCGGGGAGCTGTTTTTT.

The rearrangement joins TRBV19 to TRBJ2-7; D remains unclear. CDR3 length equals 15 residues. Deletions cut 6 bases from V and 1 base from J, with 16 bases between. Germline CDR1 and CDR2: LNHDA and SQIVND (reference sequence). CDR3: CASSPDGARSYEQYF. The DNA of the CDR3 is TGTGCCAGTAGCCCCGACGGAGCCCGATCCTACGAGCAGTACTTC.

The chain employs TRBV6-5 and TRBJ1-4; the D gene is possibly TRBD1 (5 bases). V shed 2 bases and J shed 8 bases, with 12 bases lying between them. From germline, CDR1 is MNHEY and CDR2 SVGAGI. CDR3 length: 14 residues. This chain's CDR3 is CASSYGVKGEKLFF. Written as DNA, the CDR3 is TGTGCCAGCAGTTACGGGGTAAAGGGGGAAAAACTGTTTTTT.

The V call is TRBV19, the J call TRBJ1-1; TRBD1 is a possible D gene (5 bases). Per germline, CDR1 LNHDA and CDR2 SQIVND (reference sequence). Trimming took off 7 bases at V and 0 bases at J, with 21 bases between the two ends. This CDR3 has 17 residues. This CDR3 reads CASTPGTGLAMNTEAFF. The CDR3 coding sequence is TGTGCCAGTACCCCCGGTACAGGCCTGGCCATGAACACTGAAGCTTTCTTT.